These 9 T cell receptor beta chains originate from one sample sequenced in a study of shared clonotypes between healthy human individuals. CD45RO-negative, CCR7-selected cells formed the naive CD8 fraction, which excluded terminally differentiated effector memory CD45RA+ cells. Measured with immunoSEQ multiplex PCR; TCRdb has only the in-frame clones, and not every one. The sample yields nearly 2 million clones, approximately 94% seen once. The material sequenced was naive CD8+ T cells sorted from blood. The receptors derive from a man in his late teens or twenties in good health.

The V call is TRBV19, the J call TRBJ2-2, with no clear D. Germline V gives CDR1 LNHDA, CDR2 SQIVND (reference sequence). Trimming pared 3 bases from V and 1 base from J, leaving 6 bases between. The CDR3 runs to 14 residues. CDR3 amino acids: CASSMAENTGELFF. The DNA of the CDR3 is TGTGCCAGTAGTATGGCAGAGAACACCGGGGAGCTGTTTTTT. The complete variable domain, with remaining parts taken from reference TRBV19 and TRBJ2-2, reads DGGITQSPKYLFRKEGQNVTLSCEQNLNHDAMYWYRQDPGQGLRLIYYSQIVNDFQKGDIAEGYSVSREKKESFPLTVTSAQKNPTAFYLCASSMAENTGELFFGEGSRLTVL.

This clone has a single count. The rearrangement joins TRBV6-5 to TRBJ2-7; TRBD1 matches at 10 bases. The junction had 7 bases not matched to a gene; V was cut back by 8 bases and J by 3 bases. The germline gives CDR1 MNHEY, CDR2 SVGAGI. The CDR3 contains 14 residues. This chain's CDR3 is CASQTGTGDYEQYF. The CDR3, as DNA: TGTGCCAGCCAGACCGGGACAGGGGACTACGAGCAGTACTTC.

In regard to this clone: Additional DNA sequences in this sample encode the identical CDR3. The J gene is TRBJ2-7, the V gene TRBV7-9; 7 nucleotides agree with TRBD1. The V gene end was trimmed by 0 bases and the J gene end by 2 bases; junction bases not matched to a gene: 1. CDR1 is SEHNR, CDR2 FQNEAQ, per germline (reference sequence). The CDR3 contains 14 residues. CDR3 nucleotides: TGTGCCAGCAGCTTAGCGGGACAGACCTACGAGCAGTACTTC. The encoded protein is CASSLAGQTYEQYF.

For this clone: At the DNA level, this CDR3 is encoded by other sequences in the same sample as well. The chain combines TRBV19 with TRBJ2-7; 9 nucleotides match TRBD2. The CDR3 runs to 13 residues. CDR1 is LNHDA, CDR2 SQIVND, per germline (reference sequence). After removal of 5 bases from V and 4 bases from J, the junction contained 3 bases not matched to a gene. Written as DNA, the CDR3 is TGTGCCAGTAGTGTTGGACTAGCGTACGAGCAGTACTTC. This sequence encodes CASSVGLAYEQYF.

The chain couples TRBV4-1 to TRBJ2-3; D remains unclear. The V end was cut by 8 bases, the J end by 8 bases, with 14 bases between. This CDR3 region has 12 residues. CDR1 and CDR2 (germline): MGHRA, YSYEKL. The CDR3 DNA sequence: TGCGCCAGCGCTGAAGGCGCAGGTACGCAGTATTTT. It is translated as CASAEGAGTQYF.

This rearrangement joins TRBV30 to TRBJ2-7, with D possibly being TRBD2 (6 bases). The CDR3 consists of 13 residues. Deletions cut 1 base from V and 6 bases from J, with 13 bases between. CDR1 is GTSNPN and CDR2 is SVGIG in the germline V gene (reference sequence). The chain's CDR3 is CAWSAGGDSEQYF. Here the CDR3 DNA reads TGTGCCTGGAGTGCCGGGGGAGATTCCGAGCAGTACTTC.

The CDR3 sequence is CASSDSRGHEETQYF. The CDR3 DNA sequence: TGTGCCAGCAGCGATAGCCGGGGGCACGAAGAGACCCAGTACTTC. The chain couples TRBV7-9 to TRBJ2-5; the D call may be TRBD1 or TRBD2 (6 bases each). CDR1 is SEHNR and CDR2 is FQNEAQ in the germline V gene (reference sequence). CDR3 size: 15 residues. V lost 5 bases to trimming and J lost 3 bases, with 16 bases between them.

This clone has a single count. The chain couples TRBV7-9 to TRBJ2-7; unclear D gene. The CDR3 has 13 amino acids. Deletions cut 5 bases from V and 4 bases from J, with 12 bases between. Germline V gives CDR1 SEHNR, CDR2 FQNEAQ (reference sequence). The CDR3 bases are TGTGCCAGCAGCCCCGGAAGTGGTTACGAGCAGTACTTC. It encodes CASSPGSGYEQYF.

The CDR3 protein is CASSLDTGFYGYTF. The DNA of the CDR3 is TGTGCCAGCAGCTTGGATACAGGGTTCTATGGCTACACCTTC. This chain links TRBV5-4 with TRBJ1-2; TRBD1 might be the D (6 bases). CDR1 and CDR2 from the germline V gene are SGHNT and YYREEE (reference sequence). This CDR3 spans 14 amino acids. With 0 bases removed from V and 4 bases from J, the gap between germline ends came to 10 bases.